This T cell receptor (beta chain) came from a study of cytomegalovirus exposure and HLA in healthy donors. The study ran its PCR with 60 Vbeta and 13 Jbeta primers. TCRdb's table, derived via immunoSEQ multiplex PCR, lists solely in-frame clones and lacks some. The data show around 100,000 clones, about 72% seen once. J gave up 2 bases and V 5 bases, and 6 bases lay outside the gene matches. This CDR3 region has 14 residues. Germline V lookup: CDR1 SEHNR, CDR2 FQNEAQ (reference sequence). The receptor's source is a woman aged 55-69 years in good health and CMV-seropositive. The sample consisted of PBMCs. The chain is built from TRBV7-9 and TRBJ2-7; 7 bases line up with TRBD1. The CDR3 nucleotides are TGTGCCAGCAGCAGACAGGGACCCACCTACGAGCAGTACTTC. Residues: CASSRQGPTYEQYF.